The clone carrying this T cell receptor (beta chain) is medium-sized within its sample. The sample's treatment: randomized to nivolumab then ipilimumab (arm A) or the reverse (arm B). The CDR3 loop spans 15 amino acids. From germline, CDR1 is SGHNT and CDR2 YENEEA. V was pared by 5 bases and J by 5 bases, with 9 bases of the junction left unmatched. The repertoire was sequenced with immunoSEQ multiplex PCR; TCRdb's copy has only in-frame clones and lacks some. The sample has 2,500 to 3,500 clones; about a fifth are singletons. The data stem from a study of sequential checkpoint blockade in melanoma. This chain joins TRBV11-3 and TRBJ2-1, with 7 bases that match TRBD1. This sequence was found in a human donor with melanoma. The starting material was tumor tissue (inferred from file names), obtained from a patient given nivolumab and ipilimumab in sequence. In DNA form, the CDR3 reads TGTGCCAGCAGCCTAATAAGGGACAGCCACAATGAGCAGTTCTTC. Amino acids: CASSLIRDSHNEQFF.